This is a list of T cell receptor beta chains from one sample in a study of naive and memory T cell subsets. TCRdb called the UMI-ligation and nested PCR reads again in MiXCR, with one record for every CDR3 protein. The table includes under 100,000 distinct CDR3 sequences, roughly 7% detected once. The sequenced sample consisted of central memory CD4+ T cells from blood. The receptors derive from a human donor in good health. Both conserved end residues are part of each CDR3. A D gene is named only where the DNA matches it firmly. The size entry is marked missing in some rows and otherwise reads once, few, many or a size class.

>few|TRBD2|TRBV7-2|TRBJ2-5
CASSQKAGGRQETQYF
TGTGCCAGCAGCCAAAAAGCGGGGGGGCGCCAAGAGACCCAGTACTTC
>few|TRBD1|TRBV12-5|TRBJ2-7
CASGLGTGNPYEQYF
TGTGCTAGTGGTTTGGGGACAGGGAACCCCTACGAGCAGTACTTC
>few|TRBD1|TRBV2|TRBJ2-1
CASSPGTGTHEQFF
TGTGCCAGCAGCCCCGGGACAGGGACCCATGAGCAGTTCTTC
>many|TRBD1|TRBV7-2|TRBJ2-2
CASSLLGTAYTGELFF
TGTGCCAGCAGCCTCCTCGGGACAGCATACACCGGGGAGCTGTTTTTT
>-|-|TRBV6-2/TRBV6-3|TRBJ2-7
CASRRQASSYEQYF
TGTGCCAGCAGAAGACAGGCCAGCTCCTACGAGCAGTACTTC
>few|TRBD2|TRBV5-5|TRBJ2-2
CASSLELPGLVVSGELFF
TGTGCCAGCAGCTTGGAACTACCGGGACTAGTAGTGTCCGGGGAGCTGTTTTTT
>-|TRBD1|TRBV12-3/TRBV12-4|TRBJ2-3
CASSSNRGSGTQYF
TGTGCCAGCAGTTCCAACAGGGGATCCGGAACGCAGTATTTT
>many|TRBD2|TRBV28|TRBJ2-3
CASARLAGLDTQYF
TGTGCCAGCGCTCGACTAGCGGGGTTAGATACGCAGTATTTT
>many|-|TRBV28|TRBJ2-7
CASSLPRGSSYEQYF
TGTGCCAGCAGTTTGCCCCGGGGGAGCTCCTACGAGCAGTACTTC
>many|TRBD1|TRBV20-1|TRBJ1-2
CSARVGGQGEIGYTF
TGCAGTGCTAGAGTGGGGGGGCAGGGGGAGATTGGCTACACCTTC
>many|-|TRBV2|TRBJ1-1
CASSVRQNTEAFF
TGTGCCAGCAGTGTAAGGCAGAACACTGAAGCTTTCTTT
>-|-|TRBV30|TRBJ2-5
CAWSPYRVGQETQYF
TGTGCCTGGAGTCCTTACAGGGTGGGTCAAGAGACCCAGTACTTC
>-|-|TRBV19|TRBJ1-2
CASSLDFTGRSYGYTF
TGTGCCAGTAGTCTCGACTTTACGGGACGGAGCTATGGCTACACCTTC
>-|TRBD2|TRBV7-2|TRBJ2-3
CASSSDLAGFTDTQYF
TGTGCCAGCAGCTCAGACCTAGCGGGGTTCACAGATACGCAGTATTTT
>few|TRBD2|TRBV19|TRBJ2-5
CASSPGLAGATSYF
TGTGCCAGTAGTCCAGGACTAGCGGGAGCGACGTCTTACTTC